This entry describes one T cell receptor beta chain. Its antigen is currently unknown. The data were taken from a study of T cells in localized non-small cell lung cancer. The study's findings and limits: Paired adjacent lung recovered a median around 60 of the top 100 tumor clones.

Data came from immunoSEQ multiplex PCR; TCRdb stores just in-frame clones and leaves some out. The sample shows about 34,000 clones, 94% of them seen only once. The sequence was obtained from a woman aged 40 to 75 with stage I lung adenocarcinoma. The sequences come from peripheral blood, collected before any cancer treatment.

The CDR3 DNA is TGTGCCAGCAGCTTCAGGGACACGCGTTACGAGCAGTACTTC. This translates into CASSFRDTRYEQYF. V and J are TRBV5-8 and TRBJ2-7; D might be TRBD1 (6 bases). Per the germline V gene, CDR1 is SGHTS and CDR2 is YDEGEE. Trimming removed 2 bases from V and 4 bases from J, with 13 bases in between. This CDR3 is built from 14 residues.